This T cell receptor beta chain was observed in a study of T cells after yellow fever vaccination. Study outcomes and limitations: Boosting was followed by the reappearance of most primary-vaccination clones (96% CD4, around 90% CD8). Sorted repertoires could include abundant contaminating clonotypes from bulk cells.

Researchers made TCR cDNA using 5'RACE template switching, and this step added a universal primer site and UMIs. TCRdb ran MiXCR on the 5' RACE reads and lists one entry per CDR3 protein. The repertoire has some 73,000 distinct CDR3 sequences, 7.5% to 8% of them found once; the top ten carry 41%. V gave up 4 bases and J gave up 7 bases; unmatched junction bases: 2. The CDR3 contains 13 residues. This clonotype appeared a few times. The antigen remains unidentified. The sequence came from a man aged 25-45 years who received the YFV17D yellow fever vaccine. V is TRBV12-3 or TRBV12-4 and J is TRBJ2-2; TRBD2 agrees at 8 bases. Source: CD8+ T cells sorted from PBMCs, taken on the day of the yellow fever booster vaccination. DNA of the CDR3: TGTGCCAGCAGTTCCCGGGGGGGCGGGGAGCTGTTTTTT. Its protein is CASSSRGGGELFF.